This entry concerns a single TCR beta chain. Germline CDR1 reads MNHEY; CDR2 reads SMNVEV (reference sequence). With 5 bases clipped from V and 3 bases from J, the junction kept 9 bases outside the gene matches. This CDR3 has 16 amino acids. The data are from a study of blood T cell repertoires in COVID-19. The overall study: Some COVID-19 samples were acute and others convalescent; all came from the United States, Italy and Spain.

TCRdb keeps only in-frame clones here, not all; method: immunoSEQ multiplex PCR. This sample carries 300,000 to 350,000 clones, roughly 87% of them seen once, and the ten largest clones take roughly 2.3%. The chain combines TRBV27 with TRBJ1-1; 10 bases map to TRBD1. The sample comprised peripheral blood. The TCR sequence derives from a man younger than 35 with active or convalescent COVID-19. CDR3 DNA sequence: TGTGCCAGCAGTAGCAGACAGGGGGCGCCGGACACTGAAGCTTTCTTT. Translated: CASSSRQGAPDTEAFF.